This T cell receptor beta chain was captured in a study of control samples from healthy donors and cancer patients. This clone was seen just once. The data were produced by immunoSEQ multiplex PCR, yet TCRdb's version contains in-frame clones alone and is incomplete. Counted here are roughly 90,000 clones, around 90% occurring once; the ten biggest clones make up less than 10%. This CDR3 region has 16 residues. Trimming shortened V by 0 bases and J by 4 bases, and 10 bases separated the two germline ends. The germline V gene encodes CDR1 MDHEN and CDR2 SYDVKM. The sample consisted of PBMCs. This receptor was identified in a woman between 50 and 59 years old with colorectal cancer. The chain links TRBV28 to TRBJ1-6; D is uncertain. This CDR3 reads CASSLWSGGYNSPLHF. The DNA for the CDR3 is TGTGCCAGCAGTTTATGGTCCGGAGGGTATAATTCACCCCTCCACTTT.